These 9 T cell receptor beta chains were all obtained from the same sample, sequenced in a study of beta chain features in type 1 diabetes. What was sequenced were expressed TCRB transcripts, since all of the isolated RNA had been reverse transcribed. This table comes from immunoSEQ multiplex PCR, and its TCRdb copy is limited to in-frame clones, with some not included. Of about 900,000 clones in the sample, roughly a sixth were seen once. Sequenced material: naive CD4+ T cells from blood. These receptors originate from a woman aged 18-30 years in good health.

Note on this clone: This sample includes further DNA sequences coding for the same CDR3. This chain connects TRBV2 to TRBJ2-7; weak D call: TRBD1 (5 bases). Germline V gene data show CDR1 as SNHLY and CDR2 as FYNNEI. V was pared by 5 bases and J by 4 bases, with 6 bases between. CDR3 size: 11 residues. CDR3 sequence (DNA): TGTGCCAGCAGTCGGACATACGAGCAGTACTTC. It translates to CASSRTYEQYF.

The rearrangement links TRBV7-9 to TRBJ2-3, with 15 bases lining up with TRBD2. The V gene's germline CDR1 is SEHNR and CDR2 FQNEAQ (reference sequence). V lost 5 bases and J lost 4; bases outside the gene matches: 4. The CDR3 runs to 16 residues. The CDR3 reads CASSPGLAGGSDTQYF. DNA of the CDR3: TGTGCCAGCAGCCCCGGACTAGCGGGAGGGTCAGATACGCAGTATTTT. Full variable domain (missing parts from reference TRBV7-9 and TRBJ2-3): DTGVSQNPRHKITKRGQNVTFRCDPISEHNRLYWYRQTLGQGPEFLTYFQNEAQLEKSRLLSDRFSAERPKGSFSTLEIQRTEQGDSAMYLCASSPGLAGGSDTQYFGPGTRLTVL.

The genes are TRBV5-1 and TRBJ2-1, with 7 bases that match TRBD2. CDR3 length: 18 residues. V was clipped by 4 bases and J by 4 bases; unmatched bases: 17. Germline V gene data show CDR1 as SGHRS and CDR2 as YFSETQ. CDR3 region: CASSRRGGAGESYNEQFF. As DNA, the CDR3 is TGCGCCAGCAGCAGACGGGGAGGGGCGGGAGAAAGTTACAATGAGCAGTTCTTC.

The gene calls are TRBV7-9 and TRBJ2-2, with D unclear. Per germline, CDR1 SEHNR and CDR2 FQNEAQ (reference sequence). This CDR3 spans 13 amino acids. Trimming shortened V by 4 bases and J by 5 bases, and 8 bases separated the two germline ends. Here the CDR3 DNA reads TGTGCCAGCAGCTATGGGCGAACCGGGGAGCTGTTTTTT. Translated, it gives CASSYGRTGELFF. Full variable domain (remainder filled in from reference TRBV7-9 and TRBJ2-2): DTGVSQNPRHKITKRGQNVTFRCDPISEHNRLYWYRQTLGQGPEFLTYFQNEAQLEKSRLLSDRFSAERPKGSFSTLEIQRTEQGDSAMYLCASSYGRTGELFFGEGSRLTVL.

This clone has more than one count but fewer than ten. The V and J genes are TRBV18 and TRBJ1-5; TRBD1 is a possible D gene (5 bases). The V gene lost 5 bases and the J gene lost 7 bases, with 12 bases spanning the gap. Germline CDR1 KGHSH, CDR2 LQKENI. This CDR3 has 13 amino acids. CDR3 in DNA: TGTGCCAGCTCAGCCGGGACGAGCCAGCCCCAGCATTTT. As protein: CASSAGTSQPQHF.

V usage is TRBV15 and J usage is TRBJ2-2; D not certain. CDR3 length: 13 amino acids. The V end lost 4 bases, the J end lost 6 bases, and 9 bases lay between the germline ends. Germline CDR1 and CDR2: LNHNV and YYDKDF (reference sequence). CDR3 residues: CATSTLRSGELFF. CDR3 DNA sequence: TGTGCCACCAGCACCCTTCGATCCGGGGAGCTGTTTTTT.

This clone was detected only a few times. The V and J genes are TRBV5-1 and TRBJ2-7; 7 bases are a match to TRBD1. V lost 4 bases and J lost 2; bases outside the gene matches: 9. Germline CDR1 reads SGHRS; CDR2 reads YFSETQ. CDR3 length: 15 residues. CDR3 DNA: TGCGCCAGCAGCCCCTCTTCGGGACAGCCCTACGAGCAGTACTTC. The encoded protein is CASSPSSGQPYEQYF.

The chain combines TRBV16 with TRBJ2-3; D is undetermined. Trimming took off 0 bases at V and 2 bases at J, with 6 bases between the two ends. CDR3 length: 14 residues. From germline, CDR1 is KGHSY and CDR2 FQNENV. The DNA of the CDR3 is TGTGCCAGCAGCCAATCCGGTTACACAGATACGCAGTATTTT. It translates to CASSQSGYTDTQYF.

CDR3 protein: CASSLTSSSYNEQFF. Written as DNA, the CDR3 is TGTGCCAGCAGCTTAACTTCGTCCTCCTACAATGAGCAGTTCTTC. The V and J genes are TRBV7-3 and TRBJ2-1; D is undetermined. Trimming pared 0 bases from V and 0 bases from J, leaving 6 bases between. The CDR3 sequence is 15 residues long. Germline V CDR1 and CDR2: SGHTA, FQGTGA. Filled out from reference TRBV7-3 and TRBJ2-1, the complete variable domain reads GAGVSQTPSNKVTEKGKYVELRCDPISGHTALYWYRQSLGQGPEFLIYFQGTGAADDSGLPNDRFFAVRPEGSVSTLKIQRTERGDSAVYLCASSLTSSSYNEQFFGPGTRLTVL.